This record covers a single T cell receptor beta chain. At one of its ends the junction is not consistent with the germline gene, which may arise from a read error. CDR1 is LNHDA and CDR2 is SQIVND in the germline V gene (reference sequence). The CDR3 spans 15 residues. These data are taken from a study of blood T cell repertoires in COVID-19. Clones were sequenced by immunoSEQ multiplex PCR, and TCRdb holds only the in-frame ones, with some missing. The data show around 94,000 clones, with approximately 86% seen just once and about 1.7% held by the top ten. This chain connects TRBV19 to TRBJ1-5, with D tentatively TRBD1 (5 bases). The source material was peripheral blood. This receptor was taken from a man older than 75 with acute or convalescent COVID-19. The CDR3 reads CASRSSGIGNQLQHF. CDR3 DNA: TGTGCCAGTAGATCATCAGGGATCGGCAATCAGCTCCAGCATTTT.